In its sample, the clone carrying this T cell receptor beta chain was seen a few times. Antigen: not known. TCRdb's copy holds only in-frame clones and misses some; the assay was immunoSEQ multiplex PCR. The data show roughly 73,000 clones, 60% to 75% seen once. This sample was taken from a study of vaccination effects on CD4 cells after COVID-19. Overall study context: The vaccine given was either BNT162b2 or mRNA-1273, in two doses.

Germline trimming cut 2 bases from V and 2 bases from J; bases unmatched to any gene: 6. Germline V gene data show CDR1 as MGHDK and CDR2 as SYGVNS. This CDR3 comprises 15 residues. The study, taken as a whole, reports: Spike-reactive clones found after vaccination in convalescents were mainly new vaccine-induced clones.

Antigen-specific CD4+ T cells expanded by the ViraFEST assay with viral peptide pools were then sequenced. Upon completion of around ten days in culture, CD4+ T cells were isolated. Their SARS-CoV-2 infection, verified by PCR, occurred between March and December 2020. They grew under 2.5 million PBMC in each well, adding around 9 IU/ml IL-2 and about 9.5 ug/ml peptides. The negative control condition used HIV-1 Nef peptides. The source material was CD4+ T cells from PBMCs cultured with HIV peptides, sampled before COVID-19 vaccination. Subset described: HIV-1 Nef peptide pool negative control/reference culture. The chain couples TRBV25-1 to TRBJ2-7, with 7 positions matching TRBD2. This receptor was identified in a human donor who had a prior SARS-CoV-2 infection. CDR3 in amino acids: CASSEMWEGAYEQYF. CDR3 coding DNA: TGTGCCAGCAGTGAAATGTGGGAGGGAGCCTACGAGCAGTACTTC.